These T cell receptor beta chains were read from a single sample in a study of blood T cell repertoires in COVID-19. The method was immunoSEQ multiplex PCR; TCRdb's version includes in-frame clones alone and lacks a portion of them. Of around 460,000 clones in the sample, over 85% are singletons; the top ten hold roughly 0.78%. Sequenced sample: peripheral blood. The receptors originated from a man aged 18-30 years with COVID-19, enrolled during active disease. Both conserved end residues are part of each CDR3. A D gene is named only where the DNA matches it firmly. Some rows mark clone size as missing; the rest say once, few, many or name a class of expanded clone.

TGCGCCAGCAGCTCGAGGGACAGAAACTACGAGCAGTACTTC	CASSSRDRNYEQYF	TRBV5-1	TRBD1	few	TRBJ2-7
TGTGCCAGCGTGGGGGACGTTAGCGGGTCCTCCTACACAGATACGCAGTATTTT	CASVGDVSGSSYTDTQYF	TRBV2	TRBD2	-	TRBJ2-3
TGTGCCAGCAGCCACCGGGACAAATCCTACGAGCAGTACTTC	CASSHRDKSYEQYF	TRBV3-1/TRBV3-2	-	-	TRBJ2-7
TGTGCCAGCAGCCAAGTGCTCTCAGGGGAGCAGTTCTTC	CASSQVLSGEQFF	TRBV3-1/TRBV3-2	-	-	TRBJ2-1
TGTGCCAGTAGTATGCAAGGAGGCAATCAGCCCCAGCATTTT	CASSMQGGNQPQHF	TRBV19	-	-	TRBJ1-5
TGTGCCAGCAGGTCCGGGACAGGGGTGTTCTTC	CASRSGTGVFF	TRBV25-1	TRBD1	-	TRBJ2-1
TGTGCCAGCTCACTAGGGACAGGGACAGATACGCAGTATTTT	CASSLGTGTDTQYF	TRBV18	TRBD1	-	TRBJ2-3
TGCGCCAGCAGCTTGGTGGTGGACGGGAGCCACGAGCAGTACTTC	CASSLVVDGSHEQYF	TRBV5-1	-	-	TRBJ2-7
TGCGCCAGCAGACAGGCTTTCTCCTACGAGCAGTACTTC	CASRQAFSYEQYF	TRBV5-1	-	-	TRBJ2-7
TGTGCCAGCAGCGGACAGGGGGATGATGAAGCTTTCTTT	CASSGQGDDEAFF	TRBV6-5	TRBD1	-	TRBJ1-1
TGTGCCACCAGTGATCTGCGGCCGGGACAGGGGGACAATGAGCAGTTCTTC	CATSDLRPGQGDNEQFF	TRBV24-1	TRBD1	-	TRBJ2-1
TGCGCCAGCAGCCACCCCGGTGGCGGGAGAACCACCGGGGAGCTGTTTTTT	CASSHPGGGRTTGELFF	TRBV4-1	TRBD2	-	TRBJ2-2
TGTGCCAGCAGCTCCACAGGGGTCGATGAAAAACTGTTTTTT	CASSSTGVDEKLFF	TRBV5-4	TRBD1	-	TRBJ1-4
TGTGCCAGCAGCCAAGGGACAGGTAACATGAACACTGAAGCTTTCTTT	CASSQGTGNMNTEAFF	TRBV3-1/TRBV3-2	TRBD1	-	TRBJ1-1
TGTGCCACCAGTGACCCCAAGGGCAGGGACAATGAGCAGTTCTTC	CATSDPKGRDNEQFF	TRBV24-1	-	few	TRBJ2-1
TGTGCCACCTCTGGGGGCGGGGGGCCCACAGATACGCAGTATTTT	CATSGGGGPTDTQYF	TRBV24-1	TRBD2	-	TRBJ2-3
TGTGCCAGCAGCCCGACAGGGGGGGTGAGGGAGACCCAGTACTTC	CASSPTGGVRETQYF	TRBV9	TRBD1	-	TRBJ2-5
TGTGCCAGCAGCTTACGGCTAGCGGGGCCCTACGAGCAGTACTTC	CASSLRLAGPYEQYF	TRBV7-8	TRBD2	-	TRBJ2-7
TGTGCCAGCAGCCAAGGCTCAACAGGGCCCTACGAGCAGTACTTC	CASSQGSTGPYEQYF	TRBV4-2	-	few	TRBJ2-7
TGTGCCACCAGCAGAGACAGAACAGGGGCTGGAAACACCATATATTTT	CATSRDRTGAGNTIYF	TRBV15	TRBD1	-	TRBJ1-3
TGTGCCAGCAGATCCGACCGCGAGGAAGGCTACACCTTC	CASRSDREEGYTF	TRBV13	-	once	TRBJ1-2
TGTGCCAGCACTTCCAGGGGGACCTACAATGAGCAGTTCTTC	CASTSRGTYNEQFF	TRBV2	TRBD1	-	TRBJ2-1
TGTGCCAGCTCACAACGGGGAGTGGCTAACTATGGCTACACCTTC	CASSQRGVANYGYTF	TRBV18	-	-	TRBJ1-2
TGTGCCAGCAGTCCCGGGATCCAAGAGACCCAGTACTTC	CASSPGIQETQYF	TRBV28	-	-	TRBJ2-5
TGTGCCAGCAGGGCCGAGGGTACGAACACTGAAGCTTTCTTT	CASRAEGTNTEAFF	TRBV6-4	-	-	TRBJ1-1